Below, one T cell receptor (beta chain) is given with its context. What it binds is not known. The CDR3 is 15 amino acids. Germline CDR1 reads SGDLS; CDR2 reads YYNGEE. V gave up 0 bases and J gave up 7 bases; unmatched junction bases: 4. The data are from a study of cytomegalovirus exposure and HLA in healthy donors. Study context: An earlier analysis identified 100 million to 130 million unique TCR beta sequences in 150 million to 200 million T cells.

Whole-study results and caveats: Later on, a genetic analysis was performed. It linked a missense variant in DCLRE1C with V- and J-gene trimming of TCR beta. Highly shared sequence variants in one cluster were likely a sequencing artifact.

The PCR used 60 Vbeta and 13 Jbeta primers. Assay: immunoSEQ multiplex PCR; the TCRdb copy retains only in-frame clones and omits some. Among roughly 200,000 clones, around 75% were seen once, and the ten largest hold about 3%. The V and J genes are TRBV9 and TRBJ1-6; TRBD1 matches 7 bases. The TCR sequence derives from a male donor in good health and CMV-seronegative. Sample: PBMCs. The CDR3 here is CASSVGGQPNSPLHF. CDR3 DNA: TGTGCCAGCAGCGTAGGGGGACAGCCGAATTCACCCCTCCACTTT.